This T cell receptor (beta chain) was found in a study of shared clonotypes between healthy human individuals. This clone came up once. The protocol was immunoSEQ multiplex PCR, while the TCRdb copy is restricted to in-frame clones and leaves out a portion. This table has more than 2,000,000 clones, 93% appearing once. V dropped 3 bases and J dropped 6 bases, with 9 bases sitting between them. This CDR3 is 12 amino acids long. Germline CDR1 reads SGHAT; CDR2 reads FQNNGV. The clonotype comes from a man aged 18 to 35 in good health. Some clones in this sample may be carry-over from other donors' samples. This rearrangement joins TRBV11-2 to TRBJ2-7; D is unclear. Sample: naive CD4+ T cells from PBMCs. Noted subset: CD45RA+ positively selected. The CDR3: CASSLKGSEQYF. The DNA of the CDR3 is TGTGCCAGCAGCTTGAAGGGTAGCGAGCAGTACTTC.